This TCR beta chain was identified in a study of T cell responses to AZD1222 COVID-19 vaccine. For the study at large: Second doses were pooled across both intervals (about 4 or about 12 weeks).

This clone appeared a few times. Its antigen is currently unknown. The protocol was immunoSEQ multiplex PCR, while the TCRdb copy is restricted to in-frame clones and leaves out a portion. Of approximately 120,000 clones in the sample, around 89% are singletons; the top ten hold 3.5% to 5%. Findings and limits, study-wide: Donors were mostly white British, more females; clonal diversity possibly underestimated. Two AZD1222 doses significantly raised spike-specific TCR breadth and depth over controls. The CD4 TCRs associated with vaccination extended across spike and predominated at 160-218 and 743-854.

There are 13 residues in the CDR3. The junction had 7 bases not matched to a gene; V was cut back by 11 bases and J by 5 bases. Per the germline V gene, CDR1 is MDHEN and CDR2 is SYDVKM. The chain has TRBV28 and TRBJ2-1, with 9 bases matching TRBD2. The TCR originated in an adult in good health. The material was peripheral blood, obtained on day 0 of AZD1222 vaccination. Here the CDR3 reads CAVAGGFDNEQFF. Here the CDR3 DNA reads TGTGCCGTGGCGGGGGGGTTCGACAATGAGCAGTTCTTC.